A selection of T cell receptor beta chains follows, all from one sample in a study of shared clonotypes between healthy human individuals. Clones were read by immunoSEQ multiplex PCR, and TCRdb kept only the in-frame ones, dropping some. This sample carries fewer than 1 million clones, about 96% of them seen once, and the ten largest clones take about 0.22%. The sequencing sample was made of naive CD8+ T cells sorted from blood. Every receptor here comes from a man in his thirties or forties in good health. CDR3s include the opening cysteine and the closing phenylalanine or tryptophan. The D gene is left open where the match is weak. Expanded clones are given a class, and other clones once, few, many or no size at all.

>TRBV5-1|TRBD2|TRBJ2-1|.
TGCGCCAGCAGCTTGGGGTTTAGCGGGGCCTACAATGAGCAGTTCTTC
CASSLGFSGAYNEQFF
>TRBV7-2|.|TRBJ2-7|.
TGTGCCAGCAGCCCCCGGGATCCCTACGAGCAGTACTTC
CASSPRDPYEQYF
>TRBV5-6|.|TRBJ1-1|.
TGTGCCAGCAGCTGTGCGGGGCCAGAGAACACTGAAGCTTTCTTT
CASSCAGPENTEAFF
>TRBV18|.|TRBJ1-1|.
TGTGCCAGCTCACCACCGGGGACTCCAGCGTCTGAAGCTTTCTTT
CASSPPGTPASEAFF
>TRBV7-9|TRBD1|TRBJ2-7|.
TGTGCCAGCAGCTTATCCCGGGGACAGGGGGCGGAGGAGCAGTACTTC
CASSLSRGQGAEEQYF
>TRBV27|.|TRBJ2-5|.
TGTGCCAGCAGTCCCCGATGGCTCGAAGGGACCCAGTACTTC
CASSPRWLEGTQYF
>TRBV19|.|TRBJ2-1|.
TGTGCCAGTAGTATCACCTGGGTGGCATCCTACAATGAGCAGTTCTTC
CASSITWVASYNEQFF
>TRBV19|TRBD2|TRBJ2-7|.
TGTGCCAGTAGTATATACAGTGGGACTAGCGGTTTGGTGGAGCAGTACTTC
CASSIYSGTSGLVEQYF
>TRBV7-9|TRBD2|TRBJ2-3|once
TGTGCCAGCAGCCCCCCACTAGCGGGAGGAACCGATACGCAGTATTTT
CASSPPLAGGTDTQYF
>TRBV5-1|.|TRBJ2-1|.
TGCGCCAGCAGCCGGGGGTTTGAGCAGTTCTTC
CASSRGFEQFF
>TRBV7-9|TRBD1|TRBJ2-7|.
TGTGCCAGCAGCTTGGAAGACAGGGGGCTTCCCTACGAGCAGTACTTC
CASSLEDRGLPYEQYF
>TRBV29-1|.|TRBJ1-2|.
TGCAGCGTTGTACTCCCCCTTAACTATGGCTACACCTTC
CSVVLPLNYGYTF
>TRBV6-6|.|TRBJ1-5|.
TGTGCCAGCAGTTACTCGTTTTCAGATAGCAATCAGCCCCAGCATTTT
CASSYSFSDSNQPQHF
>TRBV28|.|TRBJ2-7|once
TGTGCCAGCAGTTTAAGACAGGCAAGCTCCTACGAGCAGTACTTC
CASSLRQASSYEQYF
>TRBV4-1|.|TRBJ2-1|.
TGCGCCAGCAGAGCCCGATCAGCAGCCTCCTCCGACATCAATGAGCAGTTCTTC
CASRARSAASSDINEQFF
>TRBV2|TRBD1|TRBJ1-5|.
TGTGCCAGCAGACTACAGGGGAATCAGCCCCAGCATTTT
CASRLQGNQPQHF
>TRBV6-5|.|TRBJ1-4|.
TGTGCCAGCAGCCAGGAATGGGGAAGTGATGAAAAACTGTTTTTT
CASSQEWGSDEKLFF
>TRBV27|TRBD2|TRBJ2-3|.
TGTGCCAGCAGTTTGGGAGCGGGAGAGGAAGATACGCAGTATTTT
CASSLGAGEEDTQYF
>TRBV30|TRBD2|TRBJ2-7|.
TGTGCCTTACTAGCGGGAGGGTCCTACGAGCAGTACTTC
CALLAGGSYEQYF
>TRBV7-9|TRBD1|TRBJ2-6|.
TGTGCCGGAAGAAGACAGGACAGGCTTATGGTTGAGGGGGCCAACGTCCTGACTTTC
CAGRRQDRLMVEGANVLTF
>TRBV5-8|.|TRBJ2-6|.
TGTGCCAGCAGCTTACCGACCTCTGGGGCCAACGTCCTGACTTTC
CASSLPTSGANVLTF
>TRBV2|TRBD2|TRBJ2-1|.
TGTGCCAGCAGTGAAGTAGCGGGAGATCGGTACAATGAGCAGTTCTTC
CASSEVAGDRYNEQFF
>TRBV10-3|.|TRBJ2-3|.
TGTGCCATCAGTGAGGCCCGGGGAGGCGCCGACACAGATACGCAGTATTTT
CAISEARGGADTDTQYF
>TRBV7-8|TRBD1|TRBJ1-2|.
TGTGCCAGCAGCTTTAGGGAACAGGGGATCAACTATGGCTACACCTTC
CASSFREQGINYGYTF
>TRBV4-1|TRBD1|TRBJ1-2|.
TGCGCCAGCAGCCAAACTGAGACAGGGCACTATGGCTACACCTTC
CASSQTETGHYGYTF
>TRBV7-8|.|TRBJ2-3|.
TGTGCCAGCAGCCCCACCCCCCCGGGGACAGATACGCAGTATTTT
CASSPTPPGTDTQYF
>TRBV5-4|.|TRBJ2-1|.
TGTGCCAGCAGCTTGGTAGGTCGGGGAAACAATGAGCAGTTCTTC
CASSLVGRGNNEQFF
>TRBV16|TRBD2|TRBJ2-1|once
TGTGCCAGCAGCCAATCGGGCGGGGGGTACAATGAGCAGTTCTTC
CASSQSGGGYNEQFF
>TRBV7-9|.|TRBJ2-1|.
TGTGCCAGCAGCTTGAATCGCCGGGATGAGCAGTTCTTC
CASSLNRRDEQFF
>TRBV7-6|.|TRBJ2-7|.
TGTGCCAGCAGCCGAAGTACTAACTCCTACGAGCAGTACTTC
CASSRSTNSYEQYF
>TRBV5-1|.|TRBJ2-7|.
TGCGCCAGCAGCTTACTCGGACTCCTGGACGAGCAGTACTTC
CASSLLGLLDEQYF
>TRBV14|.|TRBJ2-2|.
TGTGCCAGCAGCCAAGATCCCGGGGTTCCCGCCGGGGAGCTGTTTTTT
CASSQDPGVPAGELFF
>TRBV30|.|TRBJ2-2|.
TGTGCCTGGAGCCGGGGGACCACCGGGGAGCTGTTTTTT
CAWSRGTTGELFF
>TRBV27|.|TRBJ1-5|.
TGTGCCAGCAGTCAAGGGTCTGCTGCGACAGGATGGGTTCAGCCCCAGCATTTT
CASSQGSAATGWVQPQHF
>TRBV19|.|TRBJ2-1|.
TGTGCCAGTAGTAACCGGGACACATCCTACAATGAGCAGTTCTTC
CASSNRDTSYNEQFF
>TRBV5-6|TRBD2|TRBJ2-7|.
TGTGCCAGCAGCTTGTCTCTGGGGACTAGGTCCTACGAGCAGTACTTC
CASSLSLGTRSYEQYF
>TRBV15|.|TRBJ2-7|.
TGTGCCACCAGCGCCACTACGGCCGGGATCCTCGGCGAGCAGTACTTC
CATSATTAGILGEQYF
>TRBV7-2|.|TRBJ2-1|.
TGTGCCAGCAGCTGGCTAGTACTTTCCTACAATGAGCAGTTCTTC
CASSWLVLSYNEQFF
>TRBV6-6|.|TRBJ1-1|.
TGTGCCAGCAGTTACGTCGCCACTGAAGCTTTCTTT
CASSYVATEAFF
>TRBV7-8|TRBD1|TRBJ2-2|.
TGTGCCACACAAAACCGGGACAGGGGTTTGAACACCGGGGAGCTGTTTTTT
CATQNRDRGLNTGELFF
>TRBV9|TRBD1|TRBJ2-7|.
TGTGCCAGCAGCCCTCGACACGGACCAGGGACAGGGGTTTACGAGCAGTACTTC
CASSPRHGPGTGVYEQYF
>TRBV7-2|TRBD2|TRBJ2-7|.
TGTGCCAGCAGCCAGGGACTAGCAGCAGCGGCCTACGAGCAGTACTTC
CASSQGLAAAAYEQYF